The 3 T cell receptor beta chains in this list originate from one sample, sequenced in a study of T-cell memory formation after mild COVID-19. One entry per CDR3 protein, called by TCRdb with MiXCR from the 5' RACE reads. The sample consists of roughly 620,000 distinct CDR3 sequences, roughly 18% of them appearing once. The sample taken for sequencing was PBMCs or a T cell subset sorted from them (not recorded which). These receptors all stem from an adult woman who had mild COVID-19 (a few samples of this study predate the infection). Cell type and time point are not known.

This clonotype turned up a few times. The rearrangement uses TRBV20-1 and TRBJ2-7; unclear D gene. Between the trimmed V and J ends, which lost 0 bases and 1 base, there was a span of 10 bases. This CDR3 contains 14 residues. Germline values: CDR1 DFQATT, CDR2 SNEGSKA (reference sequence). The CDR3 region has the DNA TGCAGTGCTAGAGAAGTGGCAGCATCCTACGAGCAGTACTTC. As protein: CSAREVAASYEQYF.

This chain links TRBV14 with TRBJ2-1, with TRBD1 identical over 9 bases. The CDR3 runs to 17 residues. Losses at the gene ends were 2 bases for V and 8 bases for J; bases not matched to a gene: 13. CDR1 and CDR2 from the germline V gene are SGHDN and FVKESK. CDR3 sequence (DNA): TGTGCCAGCAGCCAACGGACGGGGACAGGGCGTAGATATGAGCAGTTCTTC. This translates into CASSQRTGTGRRYEQFF.

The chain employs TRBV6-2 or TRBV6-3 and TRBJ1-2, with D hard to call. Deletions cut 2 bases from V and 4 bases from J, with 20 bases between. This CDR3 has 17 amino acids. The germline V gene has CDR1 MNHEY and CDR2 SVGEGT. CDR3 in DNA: TGTGCCAGCAGTTACGAACCACAGCTGAACACTCCCTATGGCTACACCTTC. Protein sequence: CASSYEPQLNTPYGYTF.